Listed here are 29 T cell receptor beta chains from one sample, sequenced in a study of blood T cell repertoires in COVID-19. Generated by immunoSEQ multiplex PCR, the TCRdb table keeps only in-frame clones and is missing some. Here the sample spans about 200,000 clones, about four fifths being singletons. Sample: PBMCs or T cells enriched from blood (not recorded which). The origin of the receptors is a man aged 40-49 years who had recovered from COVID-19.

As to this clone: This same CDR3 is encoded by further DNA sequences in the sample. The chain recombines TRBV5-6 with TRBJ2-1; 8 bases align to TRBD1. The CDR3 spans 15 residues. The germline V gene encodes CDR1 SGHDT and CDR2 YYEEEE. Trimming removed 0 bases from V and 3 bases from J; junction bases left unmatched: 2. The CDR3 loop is CASSLGTGSYNEQFF. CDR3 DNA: TGTGCCAGCAGCTTGGGGACAGGGAGCTACAATGAGCAGTTCTTC.

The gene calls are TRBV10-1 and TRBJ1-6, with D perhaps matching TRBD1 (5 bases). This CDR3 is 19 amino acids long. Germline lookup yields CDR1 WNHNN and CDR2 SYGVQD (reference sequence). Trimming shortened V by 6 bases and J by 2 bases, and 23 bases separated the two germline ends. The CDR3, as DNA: TGCGCCAGCAGCGAAAAAACCTTGTTACGGACACCCTATAATTCACCCCTCCACTTT. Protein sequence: CASSEKTLLRTPYNSPLHF.

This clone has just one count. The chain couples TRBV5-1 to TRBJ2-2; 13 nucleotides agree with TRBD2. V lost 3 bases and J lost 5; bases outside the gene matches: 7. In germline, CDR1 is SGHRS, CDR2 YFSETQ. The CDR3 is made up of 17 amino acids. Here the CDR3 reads CASSYGTSGEKTGELFF. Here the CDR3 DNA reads TGCGCCAGCAGCTACGGGACTAGCGGGGAAAAGACCGGGGAGCTGTTTTTT. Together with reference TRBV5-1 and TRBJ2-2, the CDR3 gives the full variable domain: KAGVTQTPRYLIKTRGQQVTLSCSPISGHRSVSWYQQTPGQGLQFLFEYFSETQRNKGNFPGRFSGRQFSNSRSEMNVSTLELGDSALYLCASSYGTSGEKTGELFFGEGSRLTVL.

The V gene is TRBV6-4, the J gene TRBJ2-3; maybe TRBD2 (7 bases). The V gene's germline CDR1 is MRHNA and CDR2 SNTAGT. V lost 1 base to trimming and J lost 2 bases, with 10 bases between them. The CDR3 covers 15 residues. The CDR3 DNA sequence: TGTGCCAGCAGTGACTTGGGGGGGGCCACAGATACGCAGTATTTT. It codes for CASSDLGGATDTQYF.

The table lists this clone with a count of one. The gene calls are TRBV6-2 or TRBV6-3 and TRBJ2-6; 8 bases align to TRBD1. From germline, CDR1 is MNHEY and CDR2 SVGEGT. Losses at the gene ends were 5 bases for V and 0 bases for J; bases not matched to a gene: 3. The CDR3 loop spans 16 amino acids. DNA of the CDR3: TGTGCCAGCAGTCGACAGGGGCTCTCTGGGGCCAACGTCCTGACTTTC. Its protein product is CASSRQGLSGANVLTF.

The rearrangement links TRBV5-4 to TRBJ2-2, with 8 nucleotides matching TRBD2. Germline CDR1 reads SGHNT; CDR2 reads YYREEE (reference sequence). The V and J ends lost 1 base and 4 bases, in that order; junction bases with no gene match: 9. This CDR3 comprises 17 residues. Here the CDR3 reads CASSLRVASGSTGELFF. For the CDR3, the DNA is TGTGCCAGCAGCTTGAGGGTGGCTAGCGGGTCCACCGGGGAGCTGTTTTTT.

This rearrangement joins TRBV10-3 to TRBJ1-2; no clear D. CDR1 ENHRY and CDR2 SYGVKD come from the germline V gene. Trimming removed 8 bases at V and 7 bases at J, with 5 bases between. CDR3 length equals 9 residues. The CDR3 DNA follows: TGTGCCATCTTGCGTGGCTACACCTTC. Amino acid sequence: CAILRGYTF.

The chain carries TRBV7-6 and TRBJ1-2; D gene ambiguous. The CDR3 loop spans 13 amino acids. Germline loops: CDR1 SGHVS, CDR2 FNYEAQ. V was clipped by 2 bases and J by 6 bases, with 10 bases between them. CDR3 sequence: CASSLRGKDGYTF. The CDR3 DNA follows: TGTGCCAGCAGCTTACGAGGGAAGGATGGCTACACCTTC. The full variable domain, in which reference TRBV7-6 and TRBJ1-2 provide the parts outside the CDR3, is GAGVSQSPRYKVTKRGQDVALRCDPISGHVSLYWYRQALGQGPEFLTYFNYEAQQDKSGLPNDRFSAERPEGSISTLTIQRTEQRDSAMYRCASSLRGKDGYTFGSGTRLTVV.

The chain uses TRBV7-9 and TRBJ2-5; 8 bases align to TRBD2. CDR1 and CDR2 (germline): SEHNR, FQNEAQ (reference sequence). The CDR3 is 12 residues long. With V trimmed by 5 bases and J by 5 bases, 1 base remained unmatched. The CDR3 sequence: CASSRGGETQYF. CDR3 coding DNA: TGTGCCAGCAGCCGCGGGGGGGAGACCCAGTACTTC.

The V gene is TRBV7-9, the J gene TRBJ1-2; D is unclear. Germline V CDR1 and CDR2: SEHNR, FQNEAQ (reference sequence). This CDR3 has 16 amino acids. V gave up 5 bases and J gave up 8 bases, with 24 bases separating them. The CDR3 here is CASSPRSQAPSRGYTF. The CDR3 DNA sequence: TGTGCCAGCAGCCCCCGGTCGCAGGCCCCCAGTAGGGGCTACACCTTC. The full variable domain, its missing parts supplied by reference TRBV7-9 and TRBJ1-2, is DTGVSQNPRHKITKRGQNVTFRCDPISEHNRLYWYRQTLGQGPEFLTYFQNEAQLEKSRLLSDRFSAERPKGSFSTLEIQRTEQGDSAMYLCASSPRSQAPSRGYTFGSGTRLTVV.

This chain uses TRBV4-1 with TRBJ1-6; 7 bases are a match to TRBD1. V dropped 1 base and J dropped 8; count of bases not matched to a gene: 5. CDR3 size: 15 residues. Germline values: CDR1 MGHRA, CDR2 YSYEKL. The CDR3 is CASSQVGTAHSPLHF. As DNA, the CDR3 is TGCGCCAGCAGCCAAGTGGGGACAGCGCATTCACCCCTCCACTTT.

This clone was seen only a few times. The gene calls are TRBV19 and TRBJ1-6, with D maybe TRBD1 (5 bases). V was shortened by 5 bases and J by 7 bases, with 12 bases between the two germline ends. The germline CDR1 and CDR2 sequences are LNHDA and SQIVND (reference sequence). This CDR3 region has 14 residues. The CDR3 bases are TGTGCCAGTAGTGATTTCGGGGGGAATTCACCCCTCCACTTT. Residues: CASSDFGGNSPLHF.

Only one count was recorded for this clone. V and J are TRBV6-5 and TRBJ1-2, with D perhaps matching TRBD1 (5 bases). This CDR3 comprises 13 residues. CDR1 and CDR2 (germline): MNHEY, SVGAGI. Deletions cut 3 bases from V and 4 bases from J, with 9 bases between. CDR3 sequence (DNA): TGTGCCAGCAGTTATGGGGGGGGCTATGGCTACACCTTC. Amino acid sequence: CASSYGGGYGYTF.

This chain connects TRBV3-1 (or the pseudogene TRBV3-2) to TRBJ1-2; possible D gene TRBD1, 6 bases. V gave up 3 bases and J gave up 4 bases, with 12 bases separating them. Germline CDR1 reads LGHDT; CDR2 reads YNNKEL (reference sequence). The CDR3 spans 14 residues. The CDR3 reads CASSQLQGSYGYTF. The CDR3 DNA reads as TGTGCCAGCAGCCAGCTACAGGGCTCCTATGGCTACACCTTC.

The CDR3 sequence: CASSGGTSGAPWETQYF. The CDR3 DNA reads TGTGCCAGCAGCGGGGGGACTAGCGGGGCTCCTTGGGAGACCCAGTACTTC. This chain connects TRBV9 to TRBJ2-5, with 13 nucleotides matching TRBD2. The CDR3 covers 17 residues. The germline CDR1 and CDR2 sequences are SGDLS and YYNGEE. With 3 bases clipped from V and 5 bases from J, the junction kept 10 bases outside the gene matches.

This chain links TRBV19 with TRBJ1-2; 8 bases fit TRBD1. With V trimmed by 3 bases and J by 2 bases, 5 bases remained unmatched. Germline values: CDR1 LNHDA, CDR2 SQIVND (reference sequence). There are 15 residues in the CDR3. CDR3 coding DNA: TGTGCCAGTAGTATGGGGACAGGAGTAAACTATGGCTACACCTTC. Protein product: CASSMGTGVNYGYTF.

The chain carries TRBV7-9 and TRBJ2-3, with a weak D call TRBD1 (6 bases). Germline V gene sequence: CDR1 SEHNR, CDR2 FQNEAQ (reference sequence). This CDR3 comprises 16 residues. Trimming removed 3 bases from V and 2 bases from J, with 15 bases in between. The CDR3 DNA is TGTGCCAGCAGCTTTTGGGTGGACAGACCCACAGATACGCAGTATTTT. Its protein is CASSFWVDRPTDTQYF.

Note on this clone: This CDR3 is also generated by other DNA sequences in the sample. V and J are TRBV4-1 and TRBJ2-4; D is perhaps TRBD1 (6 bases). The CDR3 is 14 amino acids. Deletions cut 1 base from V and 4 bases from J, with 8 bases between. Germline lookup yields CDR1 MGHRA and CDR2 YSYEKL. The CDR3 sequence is CASSQGTAKNIQYF. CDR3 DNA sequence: TGCGCCAGCAGCCAAGGGACAGCTAAAAACATTCAGTACTTC.

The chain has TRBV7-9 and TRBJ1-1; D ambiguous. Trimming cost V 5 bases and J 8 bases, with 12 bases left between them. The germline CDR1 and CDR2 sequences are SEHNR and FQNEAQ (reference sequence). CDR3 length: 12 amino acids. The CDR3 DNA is TGTGCCAGCAGCCCTCCGACGGGAGAAGCTTTCTTT. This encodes CASSPPTGEAFF.

The chain's CDR3 is CASSPPLGRGLRNYGYTF. CDR3 nucleotide sequence: TGTGCCAGCTCACCACCGTTGGGGAGGGGCTTAAGGAACTATGGCTACACCTTC. The J gene is TRBJ1-2, the V gene TRBV18, with a tentative D call TRBD1 (5 bases). Trimming left V 0 bases short and J 2 bases short, with 19 bases between. CDR3 length: 18 residues. The germline gives CDR1 KGHSH, CDR2 LQKENI.

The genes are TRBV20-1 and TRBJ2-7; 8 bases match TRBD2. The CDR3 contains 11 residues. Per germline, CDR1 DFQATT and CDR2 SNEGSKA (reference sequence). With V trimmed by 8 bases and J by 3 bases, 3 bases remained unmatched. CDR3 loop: CSPSGGYEQYF. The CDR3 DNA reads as TGCAGTCCCAGCGGGGGCTACGAGCAGTACTTC.

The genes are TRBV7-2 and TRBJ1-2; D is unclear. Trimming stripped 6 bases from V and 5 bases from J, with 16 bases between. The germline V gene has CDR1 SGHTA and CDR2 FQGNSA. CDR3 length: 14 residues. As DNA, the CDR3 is TGTGCCAGCAGTTACGACGGGAGCTCTTATGGCTACACCTTC. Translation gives CASSYDGSSYGYTF.

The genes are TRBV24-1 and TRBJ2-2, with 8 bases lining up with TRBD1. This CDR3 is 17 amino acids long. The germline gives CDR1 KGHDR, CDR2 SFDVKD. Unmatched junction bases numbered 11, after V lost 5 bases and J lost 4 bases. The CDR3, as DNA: TGTGCCACCAGTGCCTTGGGGCAGGGGGCGGGCACCGGGGAGCTGTTTTTT. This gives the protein CATSALGQGAGTGELFF.

CDR3 DNA sequence: TGTGCCAGCAGCTCCCCAGGGGGCAGGTCGTACGAGCAGTACTTC. This codes for CASSSPGGRSYEQYF. V and J are TRBV5-6 and TRBJ2-7, with 8 positions matching TRBD1. Germline V CDR1 and CDR2: SGHDT, YYEEEE. After removal of 3 bases from V and 4 bases from J, the junction contained 9 bases not matched to a gene. The length of the CDR3 is 15 residues.

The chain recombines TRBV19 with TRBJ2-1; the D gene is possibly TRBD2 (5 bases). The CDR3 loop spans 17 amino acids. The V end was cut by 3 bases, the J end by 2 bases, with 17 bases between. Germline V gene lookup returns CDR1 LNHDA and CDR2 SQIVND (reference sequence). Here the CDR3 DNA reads TGTGCCAGTAGTATTGATTGGCGCGGGCGTACCTACAATGAGCAGTTCTTC. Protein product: CASSIDWRGRTYNEQFF.

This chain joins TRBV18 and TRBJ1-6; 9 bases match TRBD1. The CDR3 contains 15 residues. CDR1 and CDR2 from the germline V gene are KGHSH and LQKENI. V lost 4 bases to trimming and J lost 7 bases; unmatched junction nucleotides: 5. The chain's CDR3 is CASSRPGQGNSPLHF. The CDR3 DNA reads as TGTGCCAGCTCACGCCCCGGACAGGGGAATTCACCCCTCCACTTT.

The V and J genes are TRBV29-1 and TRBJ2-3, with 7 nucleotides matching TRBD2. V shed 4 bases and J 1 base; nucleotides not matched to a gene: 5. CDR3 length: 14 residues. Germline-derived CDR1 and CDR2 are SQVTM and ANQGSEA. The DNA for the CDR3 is TGCAGCGTTGCTAGCGGCCAACGCACAGATACGCAGTATTTT. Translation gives CSVASGQRTDTQYF.

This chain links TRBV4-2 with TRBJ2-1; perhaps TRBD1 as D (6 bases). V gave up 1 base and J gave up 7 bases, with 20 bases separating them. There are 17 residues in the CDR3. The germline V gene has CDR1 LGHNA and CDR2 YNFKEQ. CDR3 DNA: TGTGCCAGCAGCCAAGCTAATTCGGCAGGGGCTTATAATGAGCAGTTCTTC. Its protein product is CASSQANSAGAYNEQFF.

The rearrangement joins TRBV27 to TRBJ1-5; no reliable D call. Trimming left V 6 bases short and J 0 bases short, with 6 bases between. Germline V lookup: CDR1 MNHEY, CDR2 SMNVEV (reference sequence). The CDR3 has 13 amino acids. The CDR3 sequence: CASREGSNQPQHF. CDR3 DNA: TGTGCCAGCAGAGAGGGTAGCAATCAGCCCCAGCATTTT.